The clone carrying this TCR beta chain was seen a few times. The antigen remains unidentified. This sample is drawn from a study of T cell clonotyping in hematopoietic cell transplantation. Overall study context: Pretransplant recipient samples were taken after cytoreduction. The study, taken as a whole, reports: At the given depth, recipient repertoires were over 95% de novo clonotypes. After transplant, recipient diversity fell while pathologically expanded clonotypes grew through day 180.

Time point meaning: recipient sample about 28 days before transplant, after cytoreduction. Samples: about 28 days before transplant, then days 30, 100 and 180 after. Trimming removed 4 bases from V and 3 bases from J, with 16 bases in between. Looked up from germline, CDR1 is SGHAT and CDR2 is FQDESV (reference sequence). CDR3 length: 15 amino acids. Sequencing was performed with immunoSEQ multiplex PCR; in TCRdb, only in-frame clones are kept and a portion is missing. The sample contains over 4,000 clones, 25% to 35% of which appear only once. This TCR derives from a man aged 50-59 years with myelofibrosis. Some clones in this sample may be carry-over from other donors' samples. The material sequenced was peripheral blood mononuclear cells, taken before stem cell transplant. The chain carries TRBV11-1 and TRBJ2-7; D unresolved. The CDR3 reads CASSSAGPHLYEQYF. The DNA for the CDR3 is TGTGCCAGCAGCTCCGCAGGACCTCACCTCTACGAGCAGTACTTC.